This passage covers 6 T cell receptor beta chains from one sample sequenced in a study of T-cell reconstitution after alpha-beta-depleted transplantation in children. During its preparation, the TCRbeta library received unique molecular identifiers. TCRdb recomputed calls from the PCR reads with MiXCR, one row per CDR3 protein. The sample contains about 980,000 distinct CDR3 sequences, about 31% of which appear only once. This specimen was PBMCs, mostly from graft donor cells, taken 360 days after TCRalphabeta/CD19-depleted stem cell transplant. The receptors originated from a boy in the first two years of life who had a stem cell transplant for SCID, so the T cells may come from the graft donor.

CDR3 region: CASRPQGLAWGGDTQYF. As DNA, the CDR3 is TGTGCCAGCAGACCCCAGGGACTAGCGTGGGGAGGGGATACGCAGTATTTT. V and J are TRBV12-3 or TRBV12-4 and TRBJ2-3, with 10 bases that match TRBD2. Trimming at V came to 6 bases and at J to 6 bases, leaving 15 bases not matched to a gene. This CDR3 spans 17 amino acids.

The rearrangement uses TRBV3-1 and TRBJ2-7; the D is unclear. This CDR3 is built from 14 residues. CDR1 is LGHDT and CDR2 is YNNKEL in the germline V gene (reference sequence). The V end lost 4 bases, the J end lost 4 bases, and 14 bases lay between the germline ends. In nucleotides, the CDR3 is TGTGCCAGCAGCCGGGCAGATAGGAGATACGAGCAGTACTTC. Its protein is CASSRADRRYEQYF.

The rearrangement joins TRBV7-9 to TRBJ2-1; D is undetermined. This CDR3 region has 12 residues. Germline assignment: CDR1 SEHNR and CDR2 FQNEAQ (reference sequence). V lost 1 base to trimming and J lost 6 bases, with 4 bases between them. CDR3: CASSLEANEQFF. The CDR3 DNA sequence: TGTGCCAGCAGCTTAGAAGCCAATGAGCAGTTCTTC.

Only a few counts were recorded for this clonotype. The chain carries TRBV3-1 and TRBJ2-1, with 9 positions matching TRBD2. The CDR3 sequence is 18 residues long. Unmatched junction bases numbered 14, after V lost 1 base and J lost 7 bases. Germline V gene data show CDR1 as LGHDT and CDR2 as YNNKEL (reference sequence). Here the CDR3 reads CASSQVIGAGGPKNEQFF. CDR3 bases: TGTGCCAGCAGCCAAGTTATAGGTGCGGGGGGGCCAAAGAATGAGCAGTTCTTC.

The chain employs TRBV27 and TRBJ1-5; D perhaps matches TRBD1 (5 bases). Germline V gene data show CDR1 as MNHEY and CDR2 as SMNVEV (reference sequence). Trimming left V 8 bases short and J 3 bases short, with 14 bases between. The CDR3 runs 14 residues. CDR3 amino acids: CASGTPAINQPQHF. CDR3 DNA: TGTGCCAGCGGGACCCCCGCTATCAATCAGCCCCAGCATTTT.

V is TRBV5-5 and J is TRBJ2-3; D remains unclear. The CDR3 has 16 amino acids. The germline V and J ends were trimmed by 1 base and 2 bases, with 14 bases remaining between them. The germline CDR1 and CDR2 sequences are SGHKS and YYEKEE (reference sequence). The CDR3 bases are TGTGCCAGCAGCTTGAGGTCTAGACCCCCCACAGATACGCAGTATTTT. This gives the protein CASSLRSRPPTDTQYF. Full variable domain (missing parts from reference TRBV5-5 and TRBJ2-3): DAGVTQSPTHLIKTRGQQVTLRCSPISGHKSVSWYQQVLGQGPQFIFQYYEKEERGRGNFPDRFSARQFPNYSSELNVNALLLGDSALYLCASSLRSRPPTDTQYFGPGTRLTVL.